The source of this T cell receptor beta chain is a study of shared clonotypes between healthy human individuals. Study summary: Contributing individuals were two females and a few males aged 18 to 49.

Study-wide results and caveats: Sharing of clonotypes among donors was expected to vary with sequencing depth. It was the non-shared clonotypes that had lower generation probabilities than clonotypes shared by all four donors.

The CDR3 has 14 amino acids. Germline V gene lookup returns CDR1 LNHNV and CDR2 YYDKDF (reference sequence). V shed 4 bases and J 3 bases; nucleotides not matched to a gene: 3. Terminally differentiated effector memory CD45RA+ cells were left out of the naive CD8 fraction, which was CD45RO-negative and positively selected for CCR7. Notes on this clone: Its antigen is currently unknown. The sample contains more than one DNA sequence encoding this CDR3.

This table comes from immunoSEQ multiplex PCR, and its TCRdb copy is limited to in-frame clones, with some not included. The table shows around 2,000,000 clones, with approximately 95% occurring only once. The origin of this receptor is a man younger than 30 in good health. The chain joins TRBV15 to TRBJ2-7, with TRBD1 matching over 10 bases. Source material: naive CD8+ T cells sorted from blood. CDR3 coding DNA: TGTGCCACCAGCACCCGGACAGGGGGCTACGAGCAGTACTTC. This sequence encodes CATSTRTGGYEQYF.